The TCR beta chain described here comes from a study of blood T cell dynamics during melanoma immunotherapy. The study, taken as a whole, reports: At W3, later disease-control patients showed bifurcated PBMC repertoire changes, unlike progressors.

This CDR3 has 17 residues. CDR1 is MNHEY, CDR2 SMNVEV, per germline (reference sequence). V shed 0 bases and J shed 1 base, with 16 bases lying between them. This clone was seen only once. Its antigen is not identified. Time point described: pre-treatment baseline. One draw preceded checkpoint blockade; another followed its first cycle at week 3. Patients with prior systemic cancer treatment, concomitant immunosuppressants, or other active malignancies were excluded. Using immunoSEQ multiplex PCR, the repertoire was profiled, and TCRdb retains in-frame clones only, with some absent. This table holds tens of thousands of clones, roughly nine tenths found once.

The clonotype originates from a human donor with melanoma. Sequencing was performed on blood, taken from a patient treated with checkpoint blockade. This chain joins TRBV27 and TRBJ2-7, with D perhaps matching TRBD1 or TRBD2 (6 bases each). The CDR3 reads CASSLSGGGARSYEQYF. DNA for the CDR3: TGTGCCAGCAGTTTATCGGGGGGCGGGGCCAGATCCTACGAGCAGTACTTC.